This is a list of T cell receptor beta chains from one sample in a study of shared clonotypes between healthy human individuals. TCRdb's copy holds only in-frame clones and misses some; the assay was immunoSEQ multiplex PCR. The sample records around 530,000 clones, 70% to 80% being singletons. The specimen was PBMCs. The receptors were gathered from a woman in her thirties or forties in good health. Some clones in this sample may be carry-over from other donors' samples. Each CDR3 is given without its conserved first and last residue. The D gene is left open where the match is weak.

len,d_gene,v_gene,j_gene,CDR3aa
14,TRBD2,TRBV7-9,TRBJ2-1,ASSPGGWREGDEQF
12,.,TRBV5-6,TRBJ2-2,ASRPGIGTGELF
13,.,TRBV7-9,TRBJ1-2,ASSFRGADLAGYT
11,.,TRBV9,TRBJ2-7,ASSVGGGGEQY
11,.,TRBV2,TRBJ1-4,ASSQQGSRKLF
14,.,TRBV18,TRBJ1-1,ASSPDQGPVDTEAF
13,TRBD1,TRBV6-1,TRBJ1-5,ASGRTGQRNQPQH
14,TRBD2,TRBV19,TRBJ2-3,ASSIRLAGRSDTQY
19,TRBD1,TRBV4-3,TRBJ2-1,ASSQDADNEDRRYSYNEQF
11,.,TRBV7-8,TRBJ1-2,ASSLAFHYGYT
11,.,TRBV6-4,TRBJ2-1,ASSRDLYNEQF
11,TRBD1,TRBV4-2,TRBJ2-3,ATGQGAIDTQY
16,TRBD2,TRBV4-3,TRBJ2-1,ASSHGLGGGRSGDEQF
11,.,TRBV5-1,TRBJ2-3,ASSWTDTDTQY
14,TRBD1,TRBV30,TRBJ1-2,AWSDGGQGWSYGYT
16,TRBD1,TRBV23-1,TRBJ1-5,ASSPETGFPYSNQPQH
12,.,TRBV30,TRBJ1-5,AWSVSSTSQPQH
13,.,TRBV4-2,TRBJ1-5,ASSQDGPSNQPQH
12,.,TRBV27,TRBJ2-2,ASRRGTNTGELF
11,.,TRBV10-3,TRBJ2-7,AISVNRDDEQY
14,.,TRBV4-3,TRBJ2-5,ASSQVYGGSWETQY
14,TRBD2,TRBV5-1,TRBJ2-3,ASRTGTSGITDTQY
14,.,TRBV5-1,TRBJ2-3,ASSFTGSYLADTQY
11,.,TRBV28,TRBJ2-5,ASSPRSYETQY
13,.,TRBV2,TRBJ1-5,ASRRDGGGNQPQH
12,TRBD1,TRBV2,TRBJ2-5,ASGDSITPETQY
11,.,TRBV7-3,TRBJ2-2,ASSLMGNGELF
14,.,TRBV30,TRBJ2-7,AWSGGLGGDRYEQY
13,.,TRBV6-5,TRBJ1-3,ASSYSFDTGNTIY
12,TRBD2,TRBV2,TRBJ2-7,ASSDGTRWYEQY
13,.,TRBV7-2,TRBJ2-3,ASSLALTATDTQY
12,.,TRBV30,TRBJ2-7,AWSVGGEIYEQY
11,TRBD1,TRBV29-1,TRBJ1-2,SVTGGAGYGYT
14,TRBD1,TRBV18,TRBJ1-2,ASSDSYRGANYGYT
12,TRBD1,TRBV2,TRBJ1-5,ASKPGRGHQPQH
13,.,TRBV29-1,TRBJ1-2,SVVDSPMANYGYT
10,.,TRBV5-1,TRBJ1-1,ASSFEGPEAF